Below, 2 T cell receptor beta chains from the same sample are listed, as sequenced in a study of patients and donors after allogeneic stem cell transplantation. TCRdb analysed the RT-PCR reads with MiXCR anew, one entry per CDR3 protein. The data contain about 960,000 distinct CDR3 sequences, about 20% of them seen just once; the ten biggest clones take up 6%. The specimen was blood, either unsorted or a sorted T cell fraction (not recorded which). All receptors derive from a human donor who was either an allogeneic HSCT recipient or a stem cell or donor lymphocyte infusion donor (not recorded which). It is not recorded whose cells these are; they may come from a transplant donor.

V is TRBV7-9 and J is TRBJ2-2; D perhaps matches TRBD1 (5 bases). Germline V gives CDR1 SEHNR, CDR2 FQNEAQ (reference sequence). Trimming left V 6 bases short and J 6 bases short, with 11 bases between. The CDR3 is 13 amino acids. The CDR3: CASSSRQPGELFF. Here the CDR3 DNA reads TGTGCCAGCAGTTCTAGACAGCCCGGGGAGCTGTTTTTT.

Notes on this clonotype: Since a much larger clone is just one base distant, this may be a read error. The chain joins TRBV2 to TRBJ2-7; D is undetermined. This CDR3 contains 13 residues. Germline CDR1 SNHLY, CDR2 FYNNEI. V gave up 6 bases and J gave up 2 bases, with 11 bases separating them. The CDR3 DNA sequence: TGTGCCAGCAGCTCGGACGGAGCCTACGAGCAGTACTTC. Its translation: CASSSDGAYEQYF.